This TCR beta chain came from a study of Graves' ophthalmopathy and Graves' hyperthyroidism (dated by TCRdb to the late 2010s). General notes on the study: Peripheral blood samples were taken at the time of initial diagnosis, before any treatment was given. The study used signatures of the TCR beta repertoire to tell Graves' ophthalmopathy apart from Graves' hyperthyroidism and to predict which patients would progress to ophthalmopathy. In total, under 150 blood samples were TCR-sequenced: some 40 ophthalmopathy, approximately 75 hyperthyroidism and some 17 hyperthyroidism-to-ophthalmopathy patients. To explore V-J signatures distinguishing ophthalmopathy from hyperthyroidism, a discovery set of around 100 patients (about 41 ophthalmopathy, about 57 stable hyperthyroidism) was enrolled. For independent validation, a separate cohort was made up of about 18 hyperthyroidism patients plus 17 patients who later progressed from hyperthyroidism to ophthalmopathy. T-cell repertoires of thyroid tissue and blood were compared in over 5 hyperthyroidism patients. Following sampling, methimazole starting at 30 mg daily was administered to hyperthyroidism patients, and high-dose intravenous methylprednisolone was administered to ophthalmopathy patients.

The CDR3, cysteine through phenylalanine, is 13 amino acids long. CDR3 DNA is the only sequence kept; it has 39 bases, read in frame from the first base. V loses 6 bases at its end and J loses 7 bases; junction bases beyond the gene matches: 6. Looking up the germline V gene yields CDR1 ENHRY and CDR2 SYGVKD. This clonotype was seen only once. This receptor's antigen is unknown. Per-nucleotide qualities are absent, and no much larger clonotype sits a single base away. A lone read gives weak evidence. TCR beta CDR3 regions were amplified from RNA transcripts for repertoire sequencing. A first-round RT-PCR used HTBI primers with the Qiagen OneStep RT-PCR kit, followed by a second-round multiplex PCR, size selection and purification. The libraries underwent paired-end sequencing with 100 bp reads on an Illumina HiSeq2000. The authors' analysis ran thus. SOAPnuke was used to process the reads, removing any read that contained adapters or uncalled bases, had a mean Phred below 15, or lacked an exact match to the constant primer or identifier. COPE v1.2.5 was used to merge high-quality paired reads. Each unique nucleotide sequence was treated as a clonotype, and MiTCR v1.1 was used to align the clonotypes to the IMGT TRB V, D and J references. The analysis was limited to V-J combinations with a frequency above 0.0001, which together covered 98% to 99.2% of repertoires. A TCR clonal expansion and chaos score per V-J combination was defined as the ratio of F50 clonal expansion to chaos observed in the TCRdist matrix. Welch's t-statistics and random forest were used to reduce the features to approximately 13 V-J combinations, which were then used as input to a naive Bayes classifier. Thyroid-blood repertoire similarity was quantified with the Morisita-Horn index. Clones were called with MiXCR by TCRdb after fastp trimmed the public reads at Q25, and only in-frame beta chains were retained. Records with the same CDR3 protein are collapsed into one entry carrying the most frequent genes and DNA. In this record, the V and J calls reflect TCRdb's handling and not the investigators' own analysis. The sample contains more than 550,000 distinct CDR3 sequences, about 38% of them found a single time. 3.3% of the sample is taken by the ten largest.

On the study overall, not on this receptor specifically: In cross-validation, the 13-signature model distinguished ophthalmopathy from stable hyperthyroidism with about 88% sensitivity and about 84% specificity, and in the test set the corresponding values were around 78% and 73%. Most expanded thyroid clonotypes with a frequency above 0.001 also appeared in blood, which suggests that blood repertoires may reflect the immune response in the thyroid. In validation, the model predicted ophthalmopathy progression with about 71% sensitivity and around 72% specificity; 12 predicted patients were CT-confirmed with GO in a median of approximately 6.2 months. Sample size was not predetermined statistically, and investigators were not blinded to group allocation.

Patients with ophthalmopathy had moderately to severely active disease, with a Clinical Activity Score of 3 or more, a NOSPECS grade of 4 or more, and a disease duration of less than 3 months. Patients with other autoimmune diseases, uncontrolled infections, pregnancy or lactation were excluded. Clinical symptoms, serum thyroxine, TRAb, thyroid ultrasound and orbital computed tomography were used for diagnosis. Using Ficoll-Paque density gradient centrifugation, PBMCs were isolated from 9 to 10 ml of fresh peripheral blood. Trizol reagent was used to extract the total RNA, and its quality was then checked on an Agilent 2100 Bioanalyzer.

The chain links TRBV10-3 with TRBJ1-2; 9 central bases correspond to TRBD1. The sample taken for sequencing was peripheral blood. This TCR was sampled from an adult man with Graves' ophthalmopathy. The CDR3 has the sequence CAISTGTGFGYTF. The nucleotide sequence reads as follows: TGTGCCATCAGCACCGGGACAGGGTTTGGCTACACCTTC.